The source of this TCR beta chain is a study of T cell changes during pregnancy in multiple sclerosis. The repertoire was sequenced with immunoSEQ multiplex PCR; TCRdb's copy has only in-frame clones and lacks some. The sample consists of some 80,000 clones, about 91% of them appearing once. Germline values: CDR1 SGHNT, CDR2 YENEEA. The CDR3 runs 13 residues. The V end was cut by 2 bases, the J end by 3 bases, with 7 bases between. The TCR comes from a female donor with multiple sclerosis, enrolled in a pregnancy study. J is TRBJ2-5 and V is TRBV11-3; D may be TRBD2 (5 bases). The sequencing used peripheral blood, collected before pregnancy. The CDR3 here is CASSLSGEETQYF. In nucleotides, the CDR3 is TGTGCCAGCAGCTTAAGCGGAGAAGAGACCCAGTACTTC.